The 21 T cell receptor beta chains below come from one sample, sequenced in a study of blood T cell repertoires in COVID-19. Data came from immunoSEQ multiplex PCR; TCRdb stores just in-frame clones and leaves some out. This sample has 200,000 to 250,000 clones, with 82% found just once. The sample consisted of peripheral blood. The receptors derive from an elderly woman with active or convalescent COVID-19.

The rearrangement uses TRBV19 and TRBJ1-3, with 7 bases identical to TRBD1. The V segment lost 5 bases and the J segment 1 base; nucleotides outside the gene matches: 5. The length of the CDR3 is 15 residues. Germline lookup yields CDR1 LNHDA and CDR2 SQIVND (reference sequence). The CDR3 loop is CASSPTTGSGNTIYF. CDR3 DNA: TGTGCCAGTAGTCCAACGACAGGGTCTGGAAACACCATATATTTT.

Here the CDR3 reads CASRTGESPLWNSPLHF. CDR3 coding DNA: TGTGCCAGCAGGACAGGGGAGTCGCCCCTTTGGAATTCACCCCTCCACTTT. The rearrangement links TRBV28 to TRBJ1-6; 8 bases are shared with TRBD1. Per germline, CDR1 MDHEN and CDR2 SYDVKM. V was pared by 6 bases and J by 7 bases, with 14 bases of the junction left unmatched. The CDR3 has 17 amino acids.

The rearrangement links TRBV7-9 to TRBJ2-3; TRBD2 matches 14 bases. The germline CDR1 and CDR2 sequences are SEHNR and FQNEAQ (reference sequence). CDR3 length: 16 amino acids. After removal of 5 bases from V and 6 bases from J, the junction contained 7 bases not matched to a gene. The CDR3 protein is CASSRTSGRRVDTQYF. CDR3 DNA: TGTGCCAGCAGCCGGACTAGCGGGAGGAGGGTGGATACGCAGTATTTT.

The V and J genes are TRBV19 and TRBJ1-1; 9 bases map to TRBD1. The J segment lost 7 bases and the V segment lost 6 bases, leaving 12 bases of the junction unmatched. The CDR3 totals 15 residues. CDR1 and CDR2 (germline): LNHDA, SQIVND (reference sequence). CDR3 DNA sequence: TGTGCCAGTAGAACGGGGGACAGGGCTTTCAGTGAAGCTTTCTTT. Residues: CASRTGDRAFSEAFF. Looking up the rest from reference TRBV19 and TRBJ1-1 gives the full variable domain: DGGITQSPKYLFRKEGQNVTLSCEQNLNHDAMYWYRQDPGQGLRLIYYSQIVNDFQKGDIAEGYSVSREKKESFPLTVTSAQKNPTAFYLCASRTGDRAFSEAFFGQGTRLTVV.

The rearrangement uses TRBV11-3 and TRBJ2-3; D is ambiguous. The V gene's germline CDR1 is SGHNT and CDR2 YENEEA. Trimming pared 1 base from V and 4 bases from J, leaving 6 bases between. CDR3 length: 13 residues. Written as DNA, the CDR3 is TGTGCCAGCAGCTTAGTCTACGCAGATACGCAGTATTTT. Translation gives CASSLVYADTQYF.

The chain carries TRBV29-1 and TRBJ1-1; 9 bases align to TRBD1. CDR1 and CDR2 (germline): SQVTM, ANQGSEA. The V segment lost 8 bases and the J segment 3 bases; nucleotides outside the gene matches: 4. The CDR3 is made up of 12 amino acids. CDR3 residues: CSTRQGDTEAFF. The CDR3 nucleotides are TGCAGCACCAGACAGGGGGACACTGAAGCTTTCTTT.

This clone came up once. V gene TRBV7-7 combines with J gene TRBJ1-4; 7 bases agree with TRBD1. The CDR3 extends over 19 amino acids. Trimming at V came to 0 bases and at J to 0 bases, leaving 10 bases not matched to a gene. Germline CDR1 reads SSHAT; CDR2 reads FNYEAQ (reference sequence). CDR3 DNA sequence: TGTGCCAGCAGCTTAGCTCCGGACAGGCCCGTTGCAACTAATGAAAAACTGTTTTTT. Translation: CASSLAPDRPVATNEKLFF.

The CDR3 region is CSAEQGLAQYF. In DNA, the CDR3 is TGCAGCGCCGAGCAGGGTCTGGCGCAGTATTTT. The genes are TRBV29-1 and TRBJ2-3, with TRBD1 as a possible D gene (5 bases). V lost 7 bases to trimming and J lost 10 bases, with 15 bases between them. Germline V lookup: CDR1 SQVTM, CDR2 ANQGSEA. The CDR3 has 11 residues.

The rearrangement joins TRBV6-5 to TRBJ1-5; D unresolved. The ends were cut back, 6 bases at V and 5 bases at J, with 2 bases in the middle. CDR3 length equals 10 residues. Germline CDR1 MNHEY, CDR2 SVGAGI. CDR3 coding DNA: TGTGCCAGCAGCGATCAGCCCCAGCATTTT. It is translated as CASSDQPQHF.

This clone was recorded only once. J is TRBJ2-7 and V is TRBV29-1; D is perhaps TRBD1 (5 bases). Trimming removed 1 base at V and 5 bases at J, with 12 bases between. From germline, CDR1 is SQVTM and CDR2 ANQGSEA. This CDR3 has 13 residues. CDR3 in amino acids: CSVEGQGNHEQYF. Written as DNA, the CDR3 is TGCAGCGTTGAAGGGCAGGGTAACCACGAGCAGTACTTC.

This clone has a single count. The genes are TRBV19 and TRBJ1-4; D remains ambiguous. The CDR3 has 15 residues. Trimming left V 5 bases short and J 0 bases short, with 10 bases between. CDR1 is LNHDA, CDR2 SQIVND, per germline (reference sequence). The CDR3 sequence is CASSPSTATNEKLFF. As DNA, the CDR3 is TGTGCCAGTAGTCCCTCAACTGCAACTAATGAAAAACTGTTTTTT.

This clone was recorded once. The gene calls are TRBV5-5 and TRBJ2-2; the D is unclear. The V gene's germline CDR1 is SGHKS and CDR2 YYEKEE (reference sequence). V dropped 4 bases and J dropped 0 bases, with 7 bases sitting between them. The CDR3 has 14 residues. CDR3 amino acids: CASSPLPNTGELFF. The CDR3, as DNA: TGTGCCAGCAGCCCCCTACCGAACACCGGGGAGCTGTTTTTT. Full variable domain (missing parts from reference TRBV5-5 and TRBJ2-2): DAGVTQSPTHLIKTRGQQVTLRCSPISGHKSVSWYQQVLGQGPQFIFQYYEKEERGRGNFPDRFSARQFPNYSSELNVNALLLGDSALYLCASSPLPNTGELFFGEGSRLTVL.

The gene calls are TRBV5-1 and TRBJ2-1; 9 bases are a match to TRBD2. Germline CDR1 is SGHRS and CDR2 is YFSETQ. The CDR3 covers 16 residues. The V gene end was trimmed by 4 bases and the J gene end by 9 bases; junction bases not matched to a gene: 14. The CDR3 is CASSGAAGGQVVEQFF. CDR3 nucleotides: TGCGCCAGCAGCGGCGCGGCGGGGGGGCAAGTCGTTGAGCAGTTCTTC.

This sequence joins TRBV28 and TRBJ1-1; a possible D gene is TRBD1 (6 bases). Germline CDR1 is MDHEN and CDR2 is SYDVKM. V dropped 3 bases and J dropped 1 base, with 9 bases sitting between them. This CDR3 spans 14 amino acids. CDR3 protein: CASSFPTGNTEAFF. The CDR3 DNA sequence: TGTGCCAGCAGTTTTCCGACAGGGAACACTGAAGCTTTCTTT.

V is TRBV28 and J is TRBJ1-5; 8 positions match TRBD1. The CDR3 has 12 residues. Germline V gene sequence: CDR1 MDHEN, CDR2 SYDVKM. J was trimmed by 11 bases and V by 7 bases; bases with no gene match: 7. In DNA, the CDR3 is TGTGCCAGCACCGGACAGGGTCGTTCCCAGCATTTT. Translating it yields CASTGQGRSQHF.

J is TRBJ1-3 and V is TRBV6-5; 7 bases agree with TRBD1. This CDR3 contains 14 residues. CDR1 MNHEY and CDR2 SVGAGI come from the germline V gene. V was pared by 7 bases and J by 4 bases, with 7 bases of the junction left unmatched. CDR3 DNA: TGTGCCAGCAACCGACAGGGTCACGGAAACACCATATATTTT. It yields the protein CASNRQGHGNTIYF.

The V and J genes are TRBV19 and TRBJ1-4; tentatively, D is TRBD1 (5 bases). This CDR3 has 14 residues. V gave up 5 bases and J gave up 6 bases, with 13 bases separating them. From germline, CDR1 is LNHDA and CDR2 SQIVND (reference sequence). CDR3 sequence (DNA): TGTGCCAGTAGTCTTATGGGGGGAGATGAAAAACTGTTTTTT. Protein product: CASSLMGGDEKLFF.

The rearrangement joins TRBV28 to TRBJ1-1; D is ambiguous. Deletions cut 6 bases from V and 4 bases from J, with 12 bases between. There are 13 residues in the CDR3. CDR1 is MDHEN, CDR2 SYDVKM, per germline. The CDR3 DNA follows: TGTGCCAGCAGATCCTCCCGGGTCACTGAAGCTTTCTTT. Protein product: CASRSSRVTEAFF.

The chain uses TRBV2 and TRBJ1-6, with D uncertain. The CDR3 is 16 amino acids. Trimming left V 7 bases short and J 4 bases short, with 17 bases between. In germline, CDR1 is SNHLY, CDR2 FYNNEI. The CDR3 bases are TGTGCCAGCAACGAGGCAGGAGGAGGTTATAATTCACCCCTCCACTTT. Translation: CASNEAGGGYNSPLHF.

The DNA of the CDR3 is TGTGCCAGCAGCTTAGACGATAGGACAGGACGATCTGGTTATGGCTACACCTTC. Translation gives CASSLDDRTGRSGYGYTF. The chain recombines TRBV7-8 with TRBJ1-2; 7 bases map to TRBD1. CDR3 length: 18 amino acids. V shed 1 base, J shed 5 bases, and the junction held 16 bases outside the gene matches. Looked up from germline, CDR1 is SGHVS and CDR2 is FQNEAQ.

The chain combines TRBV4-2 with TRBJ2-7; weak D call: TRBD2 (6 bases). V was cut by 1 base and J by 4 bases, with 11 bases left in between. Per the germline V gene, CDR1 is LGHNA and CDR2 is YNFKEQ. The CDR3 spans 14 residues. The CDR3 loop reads CASSQGGTSYEQYF. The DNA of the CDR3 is TGTGCCAGCAGCCAAGGCGGGACTTCATACGAGCAGTACTTC.